The 30 T cell receptor beta chains given below trace back to one sample, sequenced in a study of T cell responses to AZD1222 COVID-19 vaccine. TCRdb's copy holds only in-frame clones and misses some; the assay was immunoSEQ multiplex PCR. Among roughly 100,000 clones, 90% were seen once, and the ten largest hold around 4.8%. The starting material was peripheral blood, obtained on day 0 of AZD1222 vaccination. The receptor source for this set is an adult in good health.

This sequence joins TRBV3-1 (or the pseudogene TRBV3-2) and TRBJ2-2; D possibly corresponds to TRBD2 (6 bases). CDR1 and CDR2 (germline): LGHDT, YNNKEL (reference sequence). V shed 5 bases and J shed 6 bases, with 13 bases lying between them. The CDR3 extends over 14 amino acids. The CDR3 here is CASSETGGSGELFF. Here the CDR3 DNA reads TGTGCCAGCAGCGAAACTGGGGGGTCCGGGGAGCTGTTTTTT.

The rearrangement links TRBV5-1 to TRBJ2-2; unclear D gene. There are 16 residues in the CDR3. V dropped 5 bases and J dropped 2 bases, with 16 bases sitting between them. From germline, CDR1 is SGHRS and CDR2 YFSETQ. The CDR3 coding sequence is TGCGCCAGCAGTCTTCGTTGGCGGAGCAACACCGGGGAGCTGTTTTTT. It yields the protein CASSLRWRSNTGELFF.

This chain connects TRBV5-1 to TRBJ2-7, with 10 nucleotides matching TRBD2. This CDR3 is 17 amino acids long. J was trimmed by 0 bases and V by 0 bases; bases with no gene match: 6. Germline CDR1 SGHRS, CDR2 YFSETQ. CDR3 amino acids: CASSLALAGGFSYEQYF. Written as DNA, the CDR3 is TGCGCCAGCAGCTTGGCTTTAGCGGGGGGTTTCTCCTACGAGCAGTACTTC.

V gene TRBV7-6 combines with J gene TRBJ2-5; 13 bases map to TRBD2. Per the germline V gene, CDR1 is SGHVS and CDR2 is FNYEAQ. The CDR3 runs 16 residues. The V segment lost 4 bases and the J segment 5 bases; nucleotides outside the gene matches: 7. CDR3 bases: TGTGCCAGCAGCTCCGGACTAGCGGGGGCCGGGGAGACCCAGTACTTC. It encodes CASSSGLAGAGETQYF.

The CDR3 spells CASSLKGAMSNQPQHF. The CDR3 DNA follows: TGTGCCAGCAGCTTAAAAGGGGCGATGAGCAATCAGCCCCAGCATTTT. The gene calls are TRBV7-2 and TRBJ1-5; possibly TRBD1 for D (5 bases). V shed 2 bases and J shed 1 base, with 12 bases lying between them. The CDR3 consists of 16 residues. Germline loops: CDR1 SGHTA, CDR2 FQGNSA. The full variable domain, completed using reference TRBV7-2 and TRBJ1-5, is GAGVSQSPSNKVTEKGKDVELRCDPISGHTALYWYRQSLGQGLEFLIYFQGNSAPDKSGLPSDRFSAERTGGSVSTLTIQRTQQEDSAVYLCASSLKGAMSNQPQHFGDGTRLSIL.

About this clone itself: Relative to the germline gene, one junction end is altered; a read error may explain this. The chain recombines TRBV28 with TRBJ2-5; D is possibly TRBD1 or TRBD2 (5 bases each). Germline V lookup: CDR1 MDHEN, CDR2 SYDVKM. The CDR3 runs 10 residues. Written as DNA, the CDR3 is TGTGCCAGCGGGTTGGGGACCCCGTACTTC. Protein: CASGLGTPYF.

The chain combines TRBV5-5 with TRBJ2-4, with D tentatively TRBD1 (5 bases). Germline CDR1 SGHKS, CDR2 YYEKEE (reference sequence). The CDR3 is 16 amino acids. Trimming cost V 1 base and J 0 bases, with 11 bases left between them. In DNA, the CDR3 is TGTGCCAGCAGCTTGTCGGCAGGGCTAGCCAAAAACATTCAGTACTTC. It yields the protein CASSLSAGLAKNIQYF.

This CDR3 reads CASSSSGTRTRELFF. In nucleotides, the CDR3 is TGTGCCAGCAGTTCATCTGGGACAAGGACGCGGGAGCTGTTTTTT. This rearrangement joins TRBV28 to TRBJ2-2; possible D gene TRBD1, 6 bases. The CDR3 runs 15 residues. The germline V and J ends were trimmed by 4 bases and 9 bases, with 18 bases remaining between them. Germline loops: CDR1 MDHEN, CDR2 SYDVKM.

V is TRBV6-5 and J is TRBJ2-7, with D perhaps matching TRBD1 (6 bases). V was cut by 6 bases and J by 1 base, with 16 bases left in between. This CDR3 is 15 amino acids long. Germline V gene lookup returns CDR1 MNHEY and CDR2 SVGAGI. CDR3 coding DNA: TGTGCCAGCAGCAAAGGACAGTGGGGGTCCTACGAGCAGTACTTC. This translates into CASSKGQWGSYEQYF.

The chain links TRBV2 to TRBJ1-5; no clear D. Germline V gene data show CDR1 as SNHLY and CDR2 as FYNNEI. The CDR3 has 15 amino acids. V was trimmed by 3 bases and J by 4 bases, leaving 13 bases between them. The CDR3 nucleotides read TGTGCCAGCAGTGAGTTAGGAGCCCCAAATCAGCCCCAGCATTTT. Protein: CASSELGAPNQPQHF.

The genes are TRBV5-1 and TRBJ2-5; 7 bases fit TRBD2. The CDR3 runs to 15 residues. The V gene's germline CDR1 is SGHRS and CDR2 YFSETQ. After removal of 1 base from V and 0 bases from J, the junction contained 3 bases not matched to a gene. The CDR3 DNA is TGCGCCAGCAGCTTGAGCGGGACGTACCAAGAGACCCAGTACTTC. Translating gives CASSLSGTYQETQYF.

This chain links TRBV9 with TRBJ1-2; tentative D call: TRBD1 (5 bases). This CDR3 comprises 11 residues. Per the germline V gene, CDR1 is SGDLS and CDR2 is YYNGEE. The germline V and J ends were trimmed by 5 bases and 7 bases, with 9 bases remaining between them. CDR3 coding DNA: TGTGCCAGCAGTAGGGACGGTGGCTACACCTTC. Translated, it gives CASSRDGGYTF.

The J gene is TRBJ1-1, the V gene TRBV27; the match to TRBD1 covers 9 bases. CDR3 length equals 15 residues. Germline-derived CDR1 and CDR2 are MNHEY and SMNVEV (reference sequence). The V segment lost 0 bases and the J segment 5 bases; nucleotides outside the gene matches: 4. The CDR3 spells CASSLSGTGRTEAFF. Written as DNA, the CDR3 is TGTGCCAGCAGTTTATCTGGGACAGGGAGGACTGAAGCTTTCTTT.

This clone was recorded once. This sequence joins TRBV4-1 and TRBJ1-3; the D is unclear. The CDR3 length is 17 residues. Per germline, CDR1 MGHRA and CDR2 YSYEKL. V dropped 2 bases and J dropped 0 bases, with 14 bases sitting between them. CDR3 coding DNA: TGCGCCAGCAGCCAAACTGAGACCCCGGACTCTGGAAACACCATATATTTT. Translating it yields CASSQTETPDSGNTIYF.

The V gene is TRBV7-8, the J gene TRBJ1-1; a possible D gene is TRBD1 (5 bases). CDR1 is SGHVS, CDR2 FQNEAQ, per germline. The CDR3 sequence is 14 residues long. V was pared by 5 bases and J by 1 base, with 11 bases between. CDR3 sequence reads: CASSGAWENTEAFF. The CDR3 DNA sequence: TGTGCCAGCAGCGGGGCATGGGAGAACACTGAAGCTTTCTTT. The whole variable domain, remainder taken from reference TRBV7-8 and TRBJ1-1, is GAGVSQSPRYKVAKRGQDVALRCDPISGHVSLFWYQQALGQGPEFLTYFQNEAQLDKSGLPSDRFFAERPEGSVSTLKIQRTQQEDSAVYLCASSGAWENTEAFFGQGTRLTVV.

The chain joins TRBV20-1 to TRBJ1-2; 8 positions match TRBD1. Losses at the gene ends were 6 bases for V and 5 bases for J; bases not matched to a gene: 2. Germline CDR1 reads DFQATT; CDR2 reads SNEGSKA (reference sequence). The CDR3 runs 11 residues. The chain's CDR3 is CSARTGYGYTF. CDR3 DNA: TGCAGTGCACGGACAGGGTATGGCTACACCTTC.

The V call is TRBV6-5, the J call TRBJ2-3; 10 bases agree with TRBD2. V gave up 6 bases and J gave up 1 base; unmatched junction bases: 4. Germline-derived CDR1 and CDR2 are MNHEY and SVGAGI. CDR3 size: 15 residues. As DNA, the CDR3 is TGTGCCAGCAGCCGGCTAGCGGGGGGCACAGATACGCAGTATTTT. This encodes CASSRLAGGTDTQYF.

The chain carries TRBV13 and TRBJ2-5; the D gene is possibly TRBD1 (6 bases). This CDR3 comprises 13 residues. Between the trimmed V and J ends, which lost 5 bases and 4 bases, there was a span of 11 bases. The germline gives CDR1 PRHDT, CDR2 FYEKMQ (reference sequence). The CDR3 DNA reads TGTGCCAGCAGCGAGAGGGGGAGAGAGACCCAGTACTTC. Its protein product is CASSERGRETQYF.

V gene TRBV30 combines with J gene TRBJ1-2, with D uncertain. CDR3 length: 13 amino acids. CDR1 and CDR2 (germline): GTSNPN, SVGIG (reference sequence). The V and J ends lost 4 bases and 3 bases respectively, with 12 bases between them. The CDR3 is CAWTETGYYGYTF. The CDR3 bases are TGTGCCTGGACTGAGACGGGGTACTATGGCTACACCTTC.

V and J are TRBV7-9 and TRBJ2-1; tentative D call: TRBD2 (5 bases). Germline V lookup: CDR1 SEHNR, CDR2 FQNEAQ (reference sequence). Trimming stripped 1 base from V and 8 bases from J, with 9 bases between. CDR3 length equals 13 residues. DNA of the CDR3: TGTGCCAGCAGCTTAGTGGCGGGCGATGAGCAGTTCTTC. Protein: CASSLVAGDEQFF. The full variable domain, with the rest looked up from reference TRBV7-9 and TRBJ2-1, is DTGVSQNPRHKITKRGQNVTFRCDPISEHNRLYWYRQTLGQGPEFLTYFQNEAQLEKSRLLSDRFSAERPKGSFSTLEIQRTEQGDSAMYLCASSLVAGDEQFFGPGTRLTVL.

The chain combines TRBV6-2 or TRBV6-3 with TRBJ1-2; 11 nucleotides line up with TRBD1. The V and J ends lost 6 bases and 4 bases, in that order; junction bases with no gene match: 4. Per the germline V gene, CDR1 is MNHEY and CDR2 is SVGEGT. This CDR3 is built from 14 residues. In nucleotides, the CDR3 is TGTGCCAGCAGCCTCGGACAGGGGGCCTATGGCTACACCTTC. Amino acid sequence: CASSLGQGAYGYTF.

V usage is TRBV11-3 and J usage is TRBJ2-7, with D perhaps being TRBD1 or TRBD2 (5 bases each). The CDR3 runs 14 residues. Trimming took 6 bases from V and 6 from J, leaving 18 bases between them. Germline loops: CDR1 SGHNT, CDR2 YENEEA. The CDR3 protein is CASRAGTEESEQYF. The CDR3 nucleotides read TGTGCCAGCAGGGCCGGGACGGAGGAGTCCGAGCAGTACTTC.

The rearrangement joins TRBV19 to TRBJ1-1; 8 nucleotides line up with TRBD1. This CDR3 is built from 14 residues. J gave up 1 base and V 3 bases, and 1 base lay outside the gene matches. The germline V gene has CDR1 LNHDA and CDR2 SQIVND (reference sequence). CDR3 protein: CASSIQGANTEAFF. CDR3 bases: TGTGCCAGTAGTATTCAGGGGGCGAACACTGAAGCTTTCTTT.

The chain uses TRBV6-5 and TRBJ1-5; D unresolved. Germline CDR1 reads MNHEY; CDR2 reads SVGAGI. V lost 2 bases and J 2 bases, leaving 1 base between the germline ends. The CDR3 sequence is 12 residues long. The CDR3 DNA reads as TGTGCCAGCAGTTACGGCAATCAGCCCCAGCATTTT. It encodes CASSYGNQPQHF.

The gene calls are TRBV19 and TRBJ1-4; unclear D gene. This CDR3 has 13 residues. Trimming pared 5 bases from V and 8 bases from J, leaving 12 bases between. From germline, CDR1 is LNHDA and CDR2 SQIVND (reference sequence). The CDR3 here is CASSPRNGEKLFF. In DNA form, the CDR3 reads TGTGCCAGTAGTCCCCGGAATGGAGAAAAACTGTTTTTT.

The chain joins TRBV11-2 to TRBJ2-2, with D hard to call. Germline V gene data show CDR1 as SGHAT and CDR2 as FQNNGV. V lost 7 bases, J lost 6 bases, and 6 bases lay in between. This CDR3 spans 11 amino acids. The CDR3 DNA follows: TGTGCCAGCATTGAGGCCGGGGAGCTGTTTTTT. Translating gives CASIEAGELFF.

This chain links TRBV6-2 or TRBV6-3 with TRBJ2-1; 8 nucleotides align to TRBD2. This CDR3 is 15 amino acids long. J lost 0 bases, V lost 2 bases, and 0 bases had no gene match. Germline V gene lookup returns CDR1 MNHEY and CDR2 SVGEGT. CDR3 residues: CASSYAGGSYNEQFF. CDR3 nucleotide sequence: TGTGCCAGCAGTTACGCGGGGGGCTCCTACAATGAGCAGTTCTTC.

This rearrangement joins TRBV5-6 to TRBJ2-7; 8 nucleotides agree with TRBD1. The length of the CDR3 is 14 residues. V shed 3 bases and J 2 bases; nucleotides not matched to a gene: 4. The germline V gene encodes CDR1 SGHDT and CDR2 YYEEEE. In nucleotides, the CDR3 is TGTGCCAGCAGCTGGACAGGGATAACCTACGAGCAGTACTTC. Translation: CASSWTGITYEQYF. Looking up the rest from reference TRBV5-6 and TRBJ2-7 gives the full variable domain: DAGVTQSPTHLIKTRGQQVTLRCSPKSGHDTVSWYQQALGQGPQFIFQYYEEEERQRGNFPDRFSGHQFPNYSSELNVNALLLGDSALYLCASSWTGITYEQYFGPGTRLTVT.

The chain links TRBV30 to TRBJ2-1, with TRBD1 as a possible D gene (5 bases). The germline V gene encodes CDR1 GTSNPN and CDR2 SVGIG (reference sequence). The CDR3 spans 13 residues. V lost 0 bases to trimming and J lost 5 bases, with 8 bases between them. DNA for the CDR3: TGTGCCTGGAGTGTACGCAGGGACAATGAGCAGTTCTTC. It encodes CAWSVRRDNEQFF. The full variable domain, in which reference TRBV30 and TRBJ2-1 provide the parts outside the CDR3, is SQTIHQWPATLVQPVGSPLSLECTVEGTSNPNLYWYRQAAGRGLQLLFYSVGIGQISSEVPQNLSASRPQDRQFILSSKKLLLSDSGFYLCAWSVRRDNEQFFGPGTRLTVL.

J is TRBJ1-1 and V is TRBV19; perhaps TRBD1 as D (5 bases). V lost 1 base and J lost 1, with 7 bases in between. Germline V CDR1 and CDR2: LNHDA, SQIVND (reference sequence). There are 14 residues in the CDR3. CDR3: CASSIGQKNTEAFF. CDR3 in DNA: TGTGCCAGTAGTATAGGACAGAAGAACACTGAAGCTTTCTTT.